Following are 25 T cell receptor beta chains from one sample sequenced in a study of shared clonotypes between healthy human individuals. The protocol was immunoSEQ multiplex PCR, while the TCRdb copy is restricted to in-frame clones and leaves out a portion. The table shows a few million clones, with roughly 93% occurring only once. Naive CD8 cells lacked CD45RO and underwent positive selection for CCR7, leaving out terminally differentiated effector memory CD45RA+ cells. The specimen sequenced was naive CD8+ T cells from PBMCs. The receptors were gathered from a man younger than 30 in good health. Some clones in this sample may be carry-over from other donors' samples.

The chain couples TRBV4-3 to TRBJ2-7, with 9 positions matching TRBD1. V lost 4 bases, J lost 0 bases, and 4 bases stayed unmatched. CDR3 length equals 15 residues. Germline V lookup: CDR1 LGHNA, CDR2 YSLEER. Here the CDR3 reads CASSRGTGPSYEQYF. The CDR3 DNA is TGCGCCAGCAGCCGCGGGACAGGGCCCTCCTACGAGCAGTACTTC.

The V call is TRBV9, the J call TRBJ2-7; D perhaps matches TRBD2 (6 bases). The length of the CDR3 is 16 residues. The ends were cut back, 3 bases at V and 1 base at J, with 17 bases in the middle. The V gene's germline CDR1 is SGDLS and CDR2 YYNGEE. CDR3 residues: CASSDGPGRGSYEQYF. Written as DNA, the CDR3 is TGTGCCAGCAGCGATGGGCCCGGGCGGGGATCCTACGAGCAGTACTTC.

V gene TRBV6-6 combines with J gene TRBJ2-1, with D perhaps matching TRBD2 (6 bases). The CDR3 spans 13 residues. Germline V gene data show CDR1 as MNHNY and CDR2 as SVGAGI (reference sequence). V lost 6 bases, J lost 9 bases, and 15 bases lay in between. CDR3 residues: CASSIGGSGEQFF. The CDR3 bases are TGTGCCAGCAGCATTGGAGGGTCTGGTGAGCAGTTCTTC.

This clone appeared a single time. V gene TRBV9 combines with J gene TRBJ2-1, with TRBD2 identical over 8 bases. The CDR3 covers 18 residues. CDR1 and CDR2 (germline): SGDLS, YYNGEE. V gave up 1 base and J gave up 0 bases; unmatched junction bases: 9. The CDR3 region has the DNA TGTGCCAGCAGCGTACGGCTAGCGGGTCCGAGCTCCTACAATGAGCAGTTCTTC. It translates to CASSVRLAGPSSYNEQFF.

This chain connects TRBV19 to TRBJ2-4; D is uncertain. The germline V and J ends were trimmed by 0 bases and 0 bases, with 9 bases remaining between them. Germline V gene sequence: CDR1 LNHDA, CDR2 SQIVND (reference sequence). The CDR3 consists of 16 residues. CDR3 amino acids: CASSIDPAVAKNIQYF. DNA for the CDR3: TGTGCCAGTAGTATAGACCCGGCCGTAGCCAAAAACATTCAGTACTTC.

This clone was seen a single time. This rearrangement joins TRBV27 to TRBJ2-1; 9 nucleotides agree with TRBD2. The V gene's germline CDR1 is MNHEY and CDR2 SMNVEV (reference sequence). The CDR3 is 17 residues long. Trimming cost V 5 bases and J 6 bases; bases outside gene matches: 14. The CDR3 reads CASSLLDLAGPTNEQFF. CDR3 nucleotides: TGTGCCAGCAGTCTCCTCGATCTAGCGGGACCCACCAATGAGCAGTTCTTC.

The chain has TRBV7-9 and TRBJ2-1, with unresolved D. The V end lost 5 bases, the J end lost 2 bases, and 16 bases lay between the germline ends. This CDR3 is built from 16 residues. The germline gives CDR1 SEHNR, CDR2 FQNEAQ (reference sequence). This CDR3 reads CASSQTLGSPYNEQFF. The CDR3 region has the DNA TGTGCCAGCAGCCAAACGCTAGGGTCCCCCTACAATGAGCAGTTCTTC.

CDR3 DNA: TGTGCCAGCAGAACAGACAGGGGCCCTAACTACGAGCAGTACTTC. Protein product: CASRTDRGPNYEQYF. This chain uses TRBV6-6 with TRBJ2-7, with 8 bases matching TRBD1. The germline V gene has CDR1 MNHNY and CDR2 SVGAGI (reference sequence). J lost 3 bases, V lost 6 bases, and 10 bases had no gene match. The CDR3 is 15 amino acids.

The rearrangement links TRBV25-1 to TRBJ2-7; D gene unclear. The CDR3 sequence is 15 residues long. Germline CDR1 and CDR2: MGHDK and SYGVNS. V dropped 3 bases and J dropped 1 base, with 13 bases sitting between them. This CDR3 reads CASSDPNEGSYEQYF. The CDR3, as DNA: TGTGCCAGCAGTGATCCCAATGAAGGATCCTACGAGCAGTACTTC.

The J gene is TRBJ2-7, the V gene TRBV6-1; 8 bases align to TRBD2. V was clipped by 2 bases and J by 5 bases; unmatched bases: 8. The CDR3 length is 15 residues. The V gene's germline CDR1 is MNHNS and CDR2 SASEGT. The CDR3 nucleotides are TGTGCCAGCAGTGAAAGAGCGGGGGTGGGCCACGAGCAGTACTTC. Translated: CASSERAGVGHEQYF.

The chain carries TRBV7-2 and TRBJ2-1, with 9 bases aligning to TRBD2. Germline lookup yields CDR1 SGHTA and CDR2 FQGNSA. This CDR3 comprises 16 residues. V trimming: 2 bases; J trimming: 2 bases; junction bases outside the gene matches: 4. In nucleotides, the CDR3 is TGTGCCAGCAGCTTAAGCGGCGGGAGGGCCTACAATGAGCAGTTCTTC. This gives the protein CASSLSGGRAYNEQFF.

J is TRBJ2-1 and V is TRBV27; the D gene is possibly TRBD2 (5 bases). Trimming removed 3 bases at V and 6 bases at J, with 12 bases between. There are 14 residues in the CDR3. Germline loops: CDR1 MNHEY, CDR2 SMNVEV (reference sequence). Here the CDR3 reads CASSFGVGGNEQFF. The DNA of the CDR3 is TGTGCCAGCAGTTTCGGGGTGGGCGGCAATGAGCAGTTCTTC.

This sequence joins TRBV7-2 and TRBJ2-1; 8 bases are a match to TRBD2. The CDR3 consists of 17 residues. V dropped 4 bases and J dropped 5; count of bases not matched to a gene: 13. Germline CDR1 is SGHTA and CDR2 is FQGNSA. The CDR3 loop reads CASSSRLRVGGDNEQFF. The DNA of the CDR3 is TGTGCCAGCAGCTCCCGTCTACGGGTCGGGGGGGACAATGAGCAGTTCTTC.

The rearrangement uses TRBV11-2 and TRBJ2-7; 7 bases map to TRBD1. Germline assignment: CDR1 SGHAT and CDR2 FQNNGV. J lost 4 bases, V lost 4 bases, and 7 bases had no gene match. This CDR3 is built from 14 residues. CDR3 sequence: CASSSRQGEYEQYF. CDR3 sequence (DNA): TGTGCCAGCAGCTCCCGACAGGGAGAGTACGAGCAGTACTTC.

This clone was seen only once. V gene TRBV9 combines with J gene TRBJ2-5; 7 bases fit TRBD2. V trimming: 3 bases; J trimming: 1 base; junction bases outside the gene matches: 9. Germline V gene sequence: CDR1 SGDLS, CDR2 YYNGEE. The CDR3 contains 16 residues. The CDR3 sequence is CASSEAQSGVQETQYF. The CDR3 coding sequence is TGTGCCAGCAGCGAAGCCCAAAGCGGGGTCCAAGAGACCCAGTACTTC.

In this sample, this clone turned up a few times. V gene TRBV10-3 combines with J gene TRBJ1-5, with D possibly being TRBD1 (5 bases). Trimming removed 4 bases from V and 7 bases from J, with 11 bases in between. CDR1 is ENHRY and CDR2 is SYGVKD in the germline V gene. This CDR3 contains 13 residues. As DNA, the CDR3 is TGTGCCATCAGTGGAGGGGATGGCCAGCCCCAGCATTTT. This gives the protein CAISGGDGQPQHF.

This chain links TRBV27 with TRBJ2-5; D uncertain. The better agreement between TRBJ2-7 and the DNA end casts doubt on the J call. This CDR3 contains 13 residues. In germline, CDR1 is MNHEY, CDR2 SMNVEV (reference sequence). This CDR3 reads CASSLTWTNEQYF. As DNA, the CDR3 is TGTGCCAGCAGTTTAACCTGGACGAACGAGCAGTACTTC.

The gene calls are TRBV11-2 and TRBJ2-3, with TRBD1 as a possible D gene (6 bases). The CDR3 length is 15 residues. Deletions cut 7 bases from V and 4 bases from J, with 18 bases between. Germline values: CDR1 SGHAT, CDR2 FQNNGV. As DNA, the CDR3 is TGTGCCAGCACCCGACCCAGGGGTGATCCAGATACGCAGTATTTT. Its protein is CASTRPRGDPDTQYF.

This clone appeared a single time. The rearrangement links TRBV27 to TRBJ1-1; the match to TRBD1 covers 12 bases. The CDR3 extends over 16 amino acids. The germline V gene encodes CDR1 MNHEY and CDR2 SMNVEV (reference sequence). After removal of 2 bases from V and 10 bases from J, the junction contained 11 bases not matched to a gene. The CDR3 reads CASSLLGTGGEVGAFF. In DNA form, the CDR3 reads TGTGCCAGCAGTTTACTTGGGACAGGGGGCGAAGTCGGAGCTTTCTTT.

Remarks on this clone: Other DNA variants within this sample encode the same CDR3. J is TRBJ2-2 and V is TRBV27, with D uncertain. Germline V lookup: CDR1 MNHEY, CDR2 SMNVEV (reference sequence). The CDR3 loop spans 14 amino acids. The V and J ends lost 3 bases and 0 bases respectively, with 5 bases between them. CDR3 residues: CASSFLSNTGELFF. DNA for the CDR3: TGTGCCAGCAGTTTCCTGTCGAACACCGGGGAGCTGTTTTTT.

The chain combines TRBV10-2 with TRBJ1-3, with D possibly TRBD1 on 5 matching bases. There are 17 residues in the CDR3. Trimming stripped 8 bases from V and 2 bases from J, with 22 bases between. Germline V CDR1 and CDR2: WSHSY, SAAADI. The CDR3 reads CASRRGGSFRAGNTIYF. The CDR3 coding sequence is TGCGCCAGCCGCCGGGGGGGATCTTTTCGGGCTGGAAACACCATATATTTT.

The chain is built from TRBV29-1 and TRBJ2-1, with TRBD2 as a possible D gene (6 bases). This CDR3 has 16 residues. Trimming took off 0 bases at V and 0 bases at J, with 12 bases between the two ends. CDR1 is SQVTM, CDR2 ANQGSEA, per germline. DNA of the CDR3: TGCAGCGTTGAAGAAAGGGACTTCAGCTCCTACAATGAGCAGTTCTTC. It encodes CSVEERDFSSYNEQFF.

This chain joins TRBV6-1 and TRBJ2-3; 7 bases are a match to TRBD1. CDR3 size: 19 residues. V trimming: 3 bases; J trimming: 0 bases; junction bases outside the gene matches: 15. CDR1 and CDR2 from the germline V gene are MNHNS and SASEGT. The CDR3 DNA reads TGTGCCAGCAGTGAGTACCTCTATCAGACAGGGCCAAGCACAGATACGCAGTATTTT. It is translated as CASSEYLYQTGPSTDTQYF.

The chain has TRBV11-3 and TRBJ2-5; TRBD1 matches 7 bases. With 4 bases clipped from V and 7 bases from J, the junction kept 6 bases outside the gene matches. The CDR3 extends over 13 amino acids. Per the germline V gene, CDR1 is SGHNT and CDR2 is YENEEA. CDR3: CASSSRTGGTQYF. DNA of the CDR3: TGTGCCAGCAGCTCCCGGACAGGAGGGACCCAGTACTTC.

The V gene is TRBV2, the J gene TRBJ2-2; perhaps TRBD1 as D (6 bases). The CDR3 contains 12 residues. V lost 7 bases, J lost 8 bases, and 11 bases lay in between. From germline, CDR1 is SNHLY and CDR2 FYNNEI. In DNA form, the CDR3 reads TGTGCCAGCACAGGGGCGGAGGGGGAGCTGTTTTTT. As protein: CASTGAEGELFF. Combining the CDR3 with reference TRBV2 and TRBJ2-2 gives the whole variable domain EPEVTQTPSHQVTQMGQEVILRCVPISNHLYFYWYRQILGQKVEFLVSFYNNEISEKSEIFDDQFSVERPDGSNFTLKIRSTKLEDSAMYFCASTGAEGELFFGEGSRLTVL.